Described below is a single TCR beta chain sequence and its context. It lacks a known antigen. No much larger clone is present one base from it, and per-base qualities are unavailable. CDR1 LGHNA and CDR2 YSLEER were looked up in the germline V gene. From its cysteine to its phenylalanine, the CDR3 spans 11 amino acids. Left in the record is the CDR3 DNA by itself, 33 bases read in frame from the first base. V and J are truncated by 3 bases and 9 bases respectively, leaving an intervening sequence of 6 bases. This sample is part of a study of control samples from healthy donors and cancer patients (dated by TCRdb to about 2020). Library preparation employed the immunoSEQ multiplex PCR assay. TCRdb carries this immuneACCESS record with in-frame sequences only. Its versions omit some clonotypes, under half of them owing to an unresolved V gene in the studies checked, with the rest unexplained. The sample yields about 170,000 clones; roughly 89% were counted once. The top ten hold 12% of the sample.

The sequencing sample was made of blood. The receptor was isolated from a man aged 25-45 years in good health. The V and J genes are TRBV4-3 and TRBJ2-1, with the D gene not clear enough to name. The base sequence is TGCGCCAGCAGCCACTTCGGTGAGCAGTTCTTC. It is translated as CASSHFGEQFF.